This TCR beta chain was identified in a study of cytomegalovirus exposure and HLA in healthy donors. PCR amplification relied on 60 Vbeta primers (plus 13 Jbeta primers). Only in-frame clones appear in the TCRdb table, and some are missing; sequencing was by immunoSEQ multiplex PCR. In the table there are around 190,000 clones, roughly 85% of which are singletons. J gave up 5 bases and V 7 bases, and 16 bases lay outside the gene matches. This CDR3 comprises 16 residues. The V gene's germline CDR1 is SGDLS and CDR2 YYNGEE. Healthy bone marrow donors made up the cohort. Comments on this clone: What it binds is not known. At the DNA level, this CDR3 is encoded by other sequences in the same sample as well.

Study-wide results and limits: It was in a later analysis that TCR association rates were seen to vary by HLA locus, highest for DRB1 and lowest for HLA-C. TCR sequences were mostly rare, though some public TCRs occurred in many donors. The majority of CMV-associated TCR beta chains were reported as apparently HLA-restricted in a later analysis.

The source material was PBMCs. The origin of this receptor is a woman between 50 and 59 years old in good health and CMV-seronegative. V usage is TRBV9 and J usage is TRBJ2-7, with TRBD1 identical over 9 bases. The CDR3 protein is CASLPERDRVLDEQYF. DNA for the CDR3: TGTGCCAGCCTCCCAGAGCGGGACAGGGTGTTGGACGAGCAGTACTTC. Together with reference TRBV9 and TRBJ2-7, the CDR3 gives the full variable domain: DSGVTQTPKHLITATGQRVTLRCSPRSGDLSVYWYQQSLDQGLQFLIQYYNGEERAKGNILERFSAQQFPDLHSELNLSSLELGDSALYFCASLPERDRVLDEQYFGPGTRLTVT.